This entry lists 27 T cell receptor beta chains sequenced from one sample in a study of T cells expressing NK-cell markers. Reprocessing the 5' RACE reads, TCRdb reports a single entry for every CDR3 protein and omits DNA. In all, the sample yields some 460,000 distinct CDR3 sequences. Sequencing was done on a sample of blood T cells: a sorted CD56 or NKG2C T cell subset, CD4+ or CD8+ T cells, or bulk PBMC T cells (not recorded which). The receptors derive from a woman in her 50s in good health.

The chain's CDR3 is CASSVQREHNEQFF. The V gene is TRBV9, the J gene TRBJ2-1; no DNA is available, so the TRBD2 call from TCRdb remains unchecked. The CDR3 contains 14 residues. Germline lookup yields CDR1 SGDLS and CDR2 YYNGEE.

V usage is TRBV7-9 and J usage is TRBJ2-3; TCRdb indicates TRBD2, and absent DNA this call remains unverified. CDR1 is SEHNR, CDR2 FQNEAQ, per germline (reference sequence). The CDR3 loop spans 12 amino acids. The CDR3 protein is CASSTPPAAQYF.

The rearrangement uses TRBV6-5 and TRBJ2-6. The CDR3 has 15 amino acids. Germline V gene sequence: CDR1 MNHEY, CDR2 SVGAGI. The CDR3 here is CASWSTRSGANVLTF.

This rearrangement joins TRBV12-3 or TRBV12-4 to TRBJ2-5. The CDR3 runs to 16 residues. CDR3: CASSLGGGQRGETQYF.

The chain uses TRBV5-1 and TRBJ2-3; TCRdb's assignment of TRBD2 cannot be checked, as there is no DNA. Germline CDR1 SGHRS, CDR2 YFSETQ. The length of the CDR3 is 14 residues. The CDR3 reads CASRASLNTDTQYF.

The chain recombines TRBV21-1 with TRBJ1-2; there is no DNA to check the TCRdb D call of TRBD1. TRBV21-1 is described as a pseudogene. The CDR3 extends over 13 amino acids. The CDR3 loop reads CASSKGRGYGYTF.

The chain employs TRBV7-9 and TRBJ1-1. The CDR3 has 16 amino acids. Germline V lookup: CDR1 SEHNR, CDR2 FQNEAQ (reference sequence). The CDR3 loop is CASSWHVPTGGTEAFF.

V gene TRBV12-3 or TRBV12-4 combines with J gene TRBJ2-3; TCRdb's D call of TRBD1 is untestable without DNA. This CDR3 has 16 amino acids. This CDR3 is CASSLWASGATDTQYF.

The V gene is TRBV3-1, the J gene TRBJ1-4. The germline CDR1 and CDR2 sequences are LGHDT and YNNKEL (reference sequence). The CDR3 has 13 amino acids. The chain's CDR3 is CASSQVEATGLFF.

The chain uses TRBV28 and TRBJ2-1; absent DNA, TCRdb's TRBD2 call cannot be checked. This CDR3 spans 16 amino acids. Germline V gene data show CDR1 as MDHEN and CDR2 as SYDVKM. This CDR3 is CASSSTGTPQFVRQFF.

The chain combines TRBV24-1 with TRBJ2-7; TCRdb selects TRBD1, and the lack of DNA leaves this call unchecked. Germline assignment: CDR1 KGHDR and CDR2 SFDVKD. The CDR3 is 16 residues long. CDR3 region: CATSDHSRTGLYEQYF.

The chain recombines TRBV24-1 with TRBJ2-3; lacking DNA, the TRBD2 call made by TCRdb goes unchecked. The germline V gene has CDR1 KGHDR and CDR2 SFDVKD. This CDR3 comprises 15 residues. The CDR3 protein is CATGAGRPSTDTQYF.

The chain uses TRBV27 and TRBJ2-7. The CDR3 is made up of 11 amino acids. Germline CDR1 MNHEY, CDR2 SMNVEV (reference sequence). CDR3 sequence reads: CASSMTLEQYF.

CDR3: CASKAPWGWDPSTDTQYF. The chain combines TRBV2 with TRBJ2-3; the D gene TCRdb calls, TRBD1, cannot be checked with no DNA. This CDR3 has 18 amino acids. CDR1 and CDR2 from the germline V gene are SNHLY and FYNNEI.

The chain links TRBV5-1 to TRBJ1-6; the TCRdb D gene call, TRBD1, has no DNA to confirm it. Germline CDR1 SGHRS, CDR2 YFSETQ. CDR3 length: 16 residues. CDR3 region: CASSINRDRVNSPLHF. The full variable domain, completed using reference TRBV5-1 and TRBJ1-6, is KAGVTQTPRYLIKTRGQQVTLSCSPISGHRSVSWYQQTPGQGLQFLFEYFSETQRNKGNFPGRFSGRQFSNSRSEMNVSTLELGDSALYLCASSINRDRVNSPLHFGNGTRLTVT.

This chain links TRBV29-1 with TRBJ2-1; TCRdb's D call of TRBD1 is untestable without DNA. The CDR3 runs 15 residues. The germline gives CDR1 SQVTM, CDR2 ANQGSEA. CDR3 loop: CSVIPGQAANREQFF.

The rearrangement links TRBV7-8 to TRBJ2-1; there is no DNA to check the TCRdb D call of TRBD2. Germline values: CDR1 SGHVS, CDR2 FQNEAQ. This CDR3 is built from 15 residues. CDR3 residues: CASSLVAGGVNEQFF.

The CDR3 reads CATGPGVIFNEQFF. The gene calls are TRBV27 and TRBJ2-1; TCRdb's assignment of TRBD1 cannot be checked, as there is no DNA. CDR3 size: 14 residues. Per the germline V gene, CDR1 is MNHEY and CDR2 is SMNVEV (reference sequence).

V gene TRBV29-1 combines with J gene TRBJ2-1. The CDR3 is made up of 12 amino acids. Germline V gene lookup returns CDR1 SQVTM and CDR2 ANQGSEA. The CDR3 loop reads CSVATSVNEQFF.

V is TRBV9 and J is TRBJ2-1; TCRdb designates TRBD1, a call that cannot be tested without DNA. The CDR3 is 16 amino acids. Looked up from germline, CDR1 is SGDLS and CDR2 is YYNGEE. The CDR3 spells CASSEGDRGDYNEQFF.

The rearrangement joins TRBV24-1 to TRBJ2-5; there is no DNA to check the TCRdb D call of TRBD2. The CDR3 extends over 16 amino acids. CDR1 KGHDR and CDR2 SFDVKD come from the germline V gene. CDR3 sequence reads: CATSDWTSGSGETQYF.

The chain's CDR3 is CASSLDSRGKSGYTF. The V gene is TRBV5-1, the J gene TRBJ1-2; the D gene TCRdb calls, TRBD1, cannot be checked with no DNA. Germline lookup yields CDR1 SGHRS and CDR2 YFSETQ. The CDR3 is made up of 15 amino acids.

The V and J genes are TRBV3-1 and TRBJ2-6. The CDR3 length is 14 residues. Germline loops: CDR1 LGHDT, CDR2 YNNKEL (reference sequence). The chain's CDR3 is CASSQRPGANVLTF.

This chain uses TRBV29-1 with TRBJ1-2; TCRdb gives TRBD1 as the D gene, but with no DNA this cannot be confirmed. Per the germline V gene, CDR1 is SQVTM and CDR2 is ANQGSEA. CDR3 length equals 12 residues. CDR3 in amino acids: CSANAQGYGYTF.

The chain has TRBV5-1 and TRBJ2-3. The CDR3 loop spans 12 amino acids. Germline V gene sequence: CDR1 SGHRS, CDR2 YFSETQ. CDR3 region: CASSRTTDTQYF.

The genes are TRBV11-2 and TRBJ2-3; without DNA, the TCRdb call of TRBD2 cannot be checked. Per the germline V gene, CDR1 is SGHAT and CDR2 is FQNNGV. CDR3 length: 19 residues. CDR3: CASSLDPPLTSGLSDTQYF.

The genes are TRBV12-3 or TRBV12-4 and TRBJ2-1; TCRdb selects TRBD1, and the lack of DNA leaves this call unchecked. The CDR3 has 15 amino acids. CDR3 in amino acids: CASTRAPSSYNEQFF.